The 15 T cell receptor beta chains below all came from one sample that was sequenced in a study of control samples from healthy donors and cancer patients. The repertoire was sequenced with immunoSEQ multiplex PCR; TCRdb's copy has only in-frame clones and lacks some. The data show 190,000 or so clones, about 93% seen once. Sequences were obtained from blood. The receptors were gathered from a man younger than 30 in good health.

The chain combines TRBV18 with TRBJ2-1; 8 nucleotides line up with TRBD2. The CDR3 is made up of 19 amino acids. Germline V gene lookup returns CDR1 KGHSH and CDR2 LQKENI. J was trimmed by 0 bases and V by 4 bases; bases with no gene match: 14. CDR3 in amino acids: CASSRSDLGLESSYNEQFF. The CDR3 coding sequence is TGTGCCAGCTCACGATCCGATTTGGGACTAGAAAGCTCCTACAATGAGCAGTTCTTC. The full variable domain, rest sourced from reference TRBV18 and TRBJ2-1, is NAGVMQNPRHLVRRRGQEARLRCSPMKGHSHVYWYRQLPEEGLKFMVYLQKENIIDESGMPKERFSAEFPKEGPSILRIQQVVRGDSAAYFCASSRSDLGLESSYNEQFFGPGTRLTVL.

This clone was counted once. This sequence joins TRBV13 and TRBJ2-1; D could derive from TRBD1 or TRBD2 (5 bases each). The CDR3 is 15 amino acids. Germline CDR1 PRHDT, CDR2 FYEKMQ (reference sequence). Between the trimmed V and J ends, which lost 5 bases and 8 bases, there was a span of 19 bases. The CDR3 sequence: CASSLRTSRGDEQFF. The CDR3 bases are TGTGCCAGCAGCCTTCGGACCTCCCGGGGCGATGAGCAGTTCTTC.

The chain has TRBV11-2 and TRBJ2-1; 7 nucleotides align to TRBD2. From germline, CDR1 is SGHAT and CDR2 FQNNGV. The CDR3 length is 17 residues. V lost 4 bases, J lost 3 bases, and 12 bases stayed unmatched. The CDR3 sequence is CASSSWARAGSYNEQFF. DNA for the CDR3: TGTGCCAGCAGCTCCTGGGCACGAGCGGGGAGCTACAATGAGCAGTTCTTC.

The V and J genes are TRBV27 and TRBJ2-7, with D tentatively TRBD1 (6 bases). This CDR3 spans 15 amino acids. V lost 4 bases to trimming and J lost 6 bases, with 19 bases between them. Germline values: CDR1 MNHEY, CDR2 SMNVEV (reference sequence). In nucleotides, the CDR3 is TGTGCCAGCAGTTACCTCCCCCGGACAGTCGTCGAGCAGTACTTC. Translating gives CASSYLPRTVVEQYF.

This chain uses TRBV7-7 with TRBJ2-7; tentatively, D is TRBD1 or TRBD2 (6 bases each). This CDR3 region has 15 residues. Trimming stripped 1 base from V and 3 bases from J, with 13 bases between. Germline V lookup: CDR1 SSHAT, CDR2 FNYEAQ (reference sequence). The CDR3 sequence: CASSLDEGGHYEQYF. The CDR3 bases are TGTGCCAGCAGCTTAGATGAGGGGGGCCACTACGAGCAGTACTTC.

This chain uses TRBV12-5 with TRBJ1-3; a weak D match, TRBD1 (6 bases). The germline CDR1 and CDR2 sequences are LGHNT and FRNRAP. This CDR3 comprises 15 residues. The germline V and J ends were trimmed by 7 bases and 8 bases, with 21 bases remaining between them. DNA for the CDR3: TGTGCTAGTGAGAAGGGGACAATCGGAGGGGACACCATATATTTT. Translated, it gives CASEKGTIGGDTIYF.

The J gene is TRBJ2-3, the V gene TRBV27; D possibly uses TRBD1 or TRBD2 (5 bases each). V was shortened by 8 bases and J by 5 bases, with 23 bases between the two germline ends. The CDR3 is 16 residues long. Per the germline V gene, CDR1 is MNHEY and CDR2 is SMNVEV (reference sequence). The CDR3 loop is CASRKVGTGAGDTQYF. CDR3 sequence (DNA): TGTGCCAGCCGGAAGGTCGGGACCGGCGCCGGAGATACGCAGTATTTT.

The chain combines TRBV9 with TRBJ2-3; either TRBD1 or TRBD2 may supply D (7 bases each). The CDR3 has 16 residues. CDR1 is SGDLS and CDR2 is YYNGEE in the germline V gene. V lost 7 bases to trimming and J lost 2 bases, with 20 bases between them. This CDR3 is CASASGTAENTDTQYF. CDR3 nucleotide sequence: TGTGCCAGCGCGAGCGGGACAGCTGAAAACACAGATACGCAGTATTTT.

The genes are TRBV6-5 and TRBJ2-3; D possibly corresponds to TRBD2 (5 bases). V lost 6 bases to trimming and J lost 8 bases, with 15 bases between them. The CDR3 spans 13 residues. Germline V lookup: CDR1 MNHEY, CDR2 SVGAGI. The CDR3 region has the DNA TGTGCCAGCAGCCCGGTTTTTGGAGGTACGCAGTATTTT. It codes for CASSPVFGGTQYF.

Only one count was recorded for this clone. The chain carries TRBV14 and TRBJ1-3; 10 bases are shared with TRBD1. The junction had 4 bases not matched to a gene; V was cut back by 0 bases and J by 5 bases. CDR1 and CDR2 (germline): SGHDN, FVKESK. There are 16 residues in the CDR3. CDR3 amino acids: CASSQDVGQGRNTIYF. The CDR3 DNA sequence: TGTGCCAGCAGCCAAGATGTGGGACAGGGGCGAAACACCATATATTTT.

The rearrangement links TRBV27 to TRBJ2-4; TRBD2 agrees at 16 bases. CDR1 MNHEY and CDR2 SMNVEV come from the germline V gene (reference sequence). This CDR3 has 16 amino acids. Trimming cost V 8 bases and J 9 bases; bases outside gene matches: 10. DNA of the CDR3: TGTGCCAGCGCCTCCGGGACTAGCGGGGGGGCCGCCATTCAGTACTTC. Residues: CASASGTSGGAAIQYF.

The chain uses TRBV5-1 and TRBJ2-5; D unresolved. Trimming shortened V by 4 bases and J by 1 base, and 14 bases separated the two germline ends. Germline CDR1 SGHRS, CDR2 YFSETQ. This CDR3 is built from 15 residues. The CDR3 loop reads CASSLSGRSQETQYF. CDR3 coding DNA: TGCGCCAGCAGCCTCTCGGGCAGGAGCCAAGAGACCCAGTACTTC.

DNA for the CDR3: TGTGCCAGCAGCTTAGAGGGGTCCGGGGAGCTGTTTTTT. This codes for CASSLEGSGELFF. The J gene is TRBJ2-2, the V gene TRBV11-3; no reliable D call. CDR1 is SGHNT, CDR2 YENEEA, per germline. The CDR3 loop spans 13 amino acids. Trimming removed 0 bases from V and 6 bases from J, with 5 bases in between. Looking up the rest from reference TRBV11-3 and TRBJ2-2 gives the full variable domain: EAGVVQSPRYKIIEKKQPVAFWCNPISGHNTLYWYLQNLGQGPELLIRYENEEAVDDSQLPKDRFSAERLKGVDSTLKIQPAELGDSAVYLCASSLEGSGELFFGEGSRLTVL.

Notes on this clone: One end of the junction varies from germline; a read error may be responsible. CDR3 DNA: TGCGCCAGCAGATTGGGAGCAACTCTAGGAGAGACCCAGTACTTC. Translation gives CASRLGATLGETQYF. V and J are TRBV5-1 and TRBJ2-5, with TRBD2 as a possible D gene (5 bases). Germline CDR1 is SGHRS and CDR2 is YFSETQ. The CDR3 sequence is 15 residues long.

The chain joins TRBV5-1 to TRBJ2-1; no clear D. Trimming stripped 1 base from V and 5 bases from J, with 13 bases between. Germline CDR1 and CDR2: SGHRS and YFSETQ. CDR3 length: 15 amino acids. The CDR3 bases are TGCGCCAGCAGCTTGTGGCGGCAGTTAAACAATGAGCAGTTCTTC. As protein: CASSLWRQLNNEQFF.